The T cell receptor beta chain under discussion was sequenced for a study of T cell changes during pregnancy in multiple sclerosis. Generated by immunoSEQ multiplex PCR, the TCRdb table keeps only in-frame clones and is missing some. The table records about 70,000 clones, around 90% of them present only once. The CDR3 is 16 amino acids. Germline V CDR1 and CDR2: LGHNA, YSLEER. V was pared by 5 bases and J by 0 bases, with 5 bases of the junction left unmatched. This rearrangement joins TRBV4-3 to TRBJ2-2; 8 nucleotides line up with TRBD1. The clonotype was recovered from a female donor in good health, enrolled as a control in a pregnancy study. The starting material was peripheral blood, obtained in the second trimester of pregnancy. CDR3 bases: TGCGCCAGCAGCAGGTTGACAGGGGCGAACACCGGGGAGCTGTTTTTT. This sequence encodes CASSRLTGANTGELFF.